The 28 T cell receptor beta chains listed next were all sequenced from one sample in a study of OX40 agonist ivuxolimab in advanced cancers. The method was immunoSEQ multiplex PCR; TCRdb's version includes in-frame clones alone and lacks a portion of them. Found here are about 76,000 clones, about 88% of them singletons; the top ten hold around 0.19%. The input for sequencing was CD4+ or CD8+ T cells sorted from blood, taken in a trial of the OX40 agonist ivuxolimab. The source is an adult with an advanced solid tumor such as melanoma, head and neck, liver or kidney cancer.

The CDR3 DNA sequence: TGCGCCAGCAGCCCGGGGGCAGTGAGCACTGAAGCTTTCTTT. Translation gives CASSPGAVSTEAFF. The genes are TRBV5-1 and TRBJ1-1, with D possibly TRBD1 on 6 matching bases. Germline values: CDR1 SGHRS, CDR2 YFSETQ. V lost 4 bases, J lost 4 bases, and 14 bases lay in between. The CDR3 is 14 residues long.

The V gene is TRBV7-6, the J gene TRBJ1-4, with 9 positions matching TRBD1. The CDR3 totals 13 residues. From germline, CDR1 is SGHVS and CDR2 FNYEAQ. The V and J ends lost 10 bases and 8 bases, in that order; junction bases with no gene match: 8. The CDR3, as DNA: TGTGCCACCTCGACAGGGGGAGGCGAAAAACTGTTTTTT. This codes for CATSTGGGEKLFF.

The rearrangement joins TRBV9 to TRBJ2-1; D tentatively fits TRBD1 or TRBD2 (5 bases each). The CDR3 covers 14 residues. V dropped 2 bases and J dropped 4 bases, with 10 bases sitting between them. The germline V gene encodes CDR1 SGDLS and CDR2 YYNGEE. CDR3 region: CASSVRDGYNEQFF. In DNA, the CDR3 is TGTGCCAGCAGCGTCCGGGACGGTTACAATGAGCAGTTCTTC.

The CDR3 sequence is CASSLDTSGRFEQFF. CDR3 coding DNA: TGCGCCAGCAGCTTGGATACTAGCGGGAGGTTTGAGCAGTTCTTC. The chain carries TRBV5-1 and TRBJ2-1, with 12 bases identical to TRBD2. V gave up 0 bases and J gave up 9 bases; unmatched junction bases: 4. There are 15 residues in the CDR3. Germline-derived CDR1 and CDR2 are SGHRS and YFSETQ.

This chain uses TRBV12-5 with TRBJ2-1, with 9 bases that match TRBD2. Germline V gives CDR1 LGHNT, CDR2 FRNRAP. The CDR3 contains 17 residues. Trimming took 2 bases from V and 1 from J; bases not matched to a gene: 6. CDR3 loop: CASGLSSGVWSYNEQFF. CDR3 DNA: TGTGCTAGTGGTTTGTCTAGCGGGGTCTGGTCCTACAATGAGCAGTTCTTC.

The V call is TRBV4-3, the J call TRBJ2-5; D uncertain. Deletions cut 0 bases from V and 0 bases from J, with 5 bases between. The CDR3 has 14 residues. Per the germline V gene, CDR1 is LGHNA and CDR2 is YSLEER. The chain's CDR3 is CASSQDLDQETQYF. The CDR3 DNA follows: TGCGCCAGCAGCCAAGATCTTGACCAAGAGACCCAGTACTTC.

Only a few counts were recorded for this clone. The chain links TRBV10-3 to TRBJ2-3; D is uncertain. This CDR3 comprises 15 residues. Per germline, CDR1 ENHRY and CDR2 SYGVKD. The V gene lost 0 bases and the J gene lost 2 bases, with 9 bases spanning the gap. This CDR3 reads CAISESRKYTDTQYF. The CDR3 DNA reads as TGTGCCATCAGTGAGTCCCGGAAATACACAGATACGCAGTATTTT.

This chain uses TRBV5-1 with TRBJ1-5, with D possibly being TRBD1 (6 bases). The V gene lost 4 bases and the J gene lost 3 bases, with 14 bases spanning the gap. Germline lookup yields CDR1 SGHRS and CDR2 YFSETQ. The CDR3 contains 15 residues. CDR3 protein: CASSPGSGANQPQHF. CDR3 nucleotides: TGCGCCAGCAGCCCGGGATCGGGGGCCAATCAGCCCCAGCATTTT. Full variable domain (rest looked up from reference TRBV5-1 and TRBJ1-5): KAGVTQTPRYLIKTRGQQVTLSCSPISGHRSVSWYQQTPGQGLQFLFEYFSETQRNKGNFPGRFSGRQFSNSRSEMNVSTLELGDSALYLCASSPGSGANQPQHFGDGTRLSIL.

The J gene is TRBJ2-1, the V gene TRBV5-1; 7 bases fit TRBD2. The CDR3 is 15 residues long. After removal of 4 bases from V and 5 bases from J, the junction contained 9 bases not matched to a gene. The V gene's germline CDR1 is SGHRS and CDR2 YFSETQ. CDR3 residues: CASSPGGAGNNEQFF. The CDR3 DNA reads TGCGCCAGCAGCCCGGGGGGAGCGGGAAACAATGAGCAGTTCTTC. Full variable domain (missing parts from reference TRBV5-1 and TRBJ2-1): KAGVTQTPRYLIKTRGQQVTLSCSPISGHRSVSWYQQTPGQGLQFLFEYFSETQRNKGNFPGRFSGRQFSNSRSEMNVSTLELGDSALYLCASSPGGAGNNEQFFGPGTRLTVL.

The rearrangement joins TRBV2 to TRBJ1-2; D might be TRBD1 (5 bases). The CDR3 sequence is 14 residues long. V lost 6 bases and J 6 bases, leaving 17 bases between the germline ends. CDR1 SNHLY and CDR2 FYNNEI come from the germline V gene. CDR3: CASRGTGPFNGYTF. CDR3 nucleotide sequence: TGTGCCAGCAGAGGCACAGGCCCTTTTAATGGCTACACCTTC.

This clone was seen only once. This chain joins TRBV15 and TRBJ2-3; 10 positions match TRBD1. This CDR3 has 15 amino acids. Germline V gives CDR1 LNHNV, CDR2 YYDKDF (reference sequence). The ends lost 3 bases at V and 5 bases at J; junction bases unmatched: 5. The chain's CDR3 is CATSRGQGRGDTQYF. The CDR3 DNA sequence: TGTGCCACCAGCAGGGGACAGGGGAGAGGAGATACGCAGTATTTT.

The CDR3 DNA follows: TGTGCCAGCAGTGAGGCTAGAGGTCCCTACGAGCAGTACTTC. Translated: CASSEARGPYEQYF. The chain couples TRBV6-4 to TRBJ2-7; D remains ambiguous. Per germline, CDR1 MRHNA and CDR2 SNTAGT. The CDR3 totals 14 residues. V dropped 3 bases and J dropped 2 bases, with 11 bases sitting between them.

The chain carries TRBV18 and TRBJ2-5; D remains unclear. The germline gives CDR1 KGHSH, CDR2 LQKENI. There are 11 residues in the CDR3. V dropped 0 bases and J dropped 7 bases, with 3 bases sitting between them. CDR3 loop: CASSPPGTQYF. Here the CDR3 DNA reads TGTGCCAGCTCACCACCGGGGACCCAGTACTTC.

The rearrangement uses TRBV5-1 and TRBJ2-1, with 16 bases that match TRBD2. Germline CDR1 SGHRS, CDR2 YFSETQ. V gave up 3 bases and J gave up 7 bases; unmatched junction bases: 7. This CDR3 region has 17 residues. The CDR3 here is CASSSGLAGGRANEQFF. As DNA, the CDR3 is TGCGCCAGCAGCTCGGGACTAGCGGGGGGGCGAGCGAATGAGCAGTTCTTC.

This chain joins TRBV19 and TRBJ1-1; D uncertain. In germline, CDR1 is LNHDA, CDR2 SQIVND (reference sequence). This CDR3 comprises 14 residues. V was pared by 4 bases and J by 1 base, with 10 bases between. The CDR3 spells CASSKSAANTEAFF. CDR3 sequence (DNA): TGTGCCAGTAGTAAGTCGGCAGCGAACACTGAAGCTTTCTTT.

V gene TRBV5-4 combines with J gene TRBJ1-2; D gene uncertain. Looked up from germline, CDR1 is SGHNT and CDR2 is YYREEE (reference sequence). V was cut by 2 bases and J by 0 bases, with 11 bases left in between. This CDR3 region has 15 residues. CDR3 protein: CASSFQRNANYGYTF. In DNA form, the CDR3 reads TGTGCCAGCAGCTTTCAACGGAATGCTAACTATGGCTACACCTTC.

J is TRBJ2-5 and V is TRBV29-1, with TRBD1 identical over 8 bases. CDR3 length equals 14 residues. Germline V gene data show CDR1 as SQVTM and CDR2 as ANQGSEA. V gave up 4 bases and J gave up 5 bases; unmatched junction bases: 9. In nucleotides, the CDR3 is TGCAGCGTTGCGTGGCCAGGGGGCACTGAGACCCAGTACTTC. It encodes CSVAWPGGTETQYF.

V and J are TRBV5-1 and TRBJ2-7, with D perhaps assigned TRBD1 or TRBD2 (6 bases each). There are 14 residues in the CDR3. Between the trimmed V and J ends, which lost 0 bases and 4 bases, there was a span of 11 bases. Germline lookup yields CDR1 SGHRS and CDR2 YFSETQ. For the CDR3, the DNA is TGCGCCAGCAGCTTGGATGGGGGGCCGTACGAGCAGTACGTC. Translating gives CASSLDGGPYEQYV.

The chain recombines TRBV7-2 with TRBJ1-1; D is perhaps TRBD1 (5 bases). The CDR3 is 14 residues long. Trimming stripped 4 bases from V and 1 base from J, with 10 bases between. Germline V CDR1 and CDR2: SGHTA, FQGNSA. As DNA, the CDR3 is TGTGCCAGCAGCTACGGGACGGCGAACACTGAAGCTTTCTTT. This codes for CASSYGTANTEAFF.

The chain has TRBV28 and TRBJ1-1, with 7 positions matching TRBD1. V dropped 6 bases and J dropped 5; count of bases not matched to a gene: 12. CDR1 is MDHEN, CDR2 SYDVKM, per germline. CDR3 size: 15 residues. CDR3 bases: TGTGCCAGCAGCCGACAGGGAATAAGAGGGACTGAAGCTTTCTTT. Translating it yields CASSRQGIRGTEAFF.

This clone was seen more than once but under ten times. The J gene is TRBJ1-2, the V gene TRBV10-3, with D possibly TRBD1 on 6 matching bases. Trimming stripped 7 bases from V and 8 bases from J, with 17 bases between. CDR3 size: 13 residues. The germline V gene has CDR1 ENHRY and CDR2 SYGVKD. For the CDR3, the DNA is TGTGCCATCAATCGCGGGGGCGCGGAGGGCTACACCTTC. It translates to CAINRGGAEGYTF.

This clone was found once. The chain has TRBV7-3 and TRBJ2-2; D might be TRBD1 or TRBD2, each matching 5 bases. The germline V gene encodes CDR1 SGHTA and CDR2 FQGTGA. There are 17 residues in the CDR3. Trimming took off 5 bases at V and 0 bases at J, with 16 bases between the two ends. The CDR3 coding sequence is TGTGCCAGCAGCCGAAGGGTGGGACCCACGAACACCGGGGAGCTGTTTTTT. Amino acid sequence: CASSRRVGPTNTGELFF.

CDR3 in DNA: TGTGCCAGCTCCCTCCGGACAGGGGGCATCACTGAAGCTTTCTTT. Residues: CASSLRTGGITEAFF. The chain carries TRBV18 and TRBJ1-1, with 11 bases lining up with TRBD1. Trimming at V came to 6 bases and at J to 4 bases, leaving 7 bases not matched to a gene. Germline V gene data show CDR1 as KGHSH and CDR2 as LQKENI. The CDR3 runs 15 residues. Based on the CDR3 plus reference TRBV18 and TRBJ1-1, the full variable domain is NAGVMQNPRHLVRRRGQEARLRCSPMKGHSHVYWYRQLPEEGLKFMVYLQKENIIDESGMPKERFSAEFPKEGPSILRIQQVVRGDSAAYFCASSLRTGGITEAFFGQGTRLTVV.

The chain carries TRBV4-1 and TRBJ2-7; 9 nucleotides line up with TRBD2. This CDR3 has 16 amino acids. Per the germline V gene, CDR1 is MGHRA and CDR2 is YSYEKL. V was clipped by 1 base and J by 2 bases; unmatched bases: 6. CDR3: CASSQVLAGGTYEQYV. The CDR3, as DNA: TGCGCCAGCAGCCAAGTCCTCGCGGGGGGGACCTACGAGCAGTACGTC.

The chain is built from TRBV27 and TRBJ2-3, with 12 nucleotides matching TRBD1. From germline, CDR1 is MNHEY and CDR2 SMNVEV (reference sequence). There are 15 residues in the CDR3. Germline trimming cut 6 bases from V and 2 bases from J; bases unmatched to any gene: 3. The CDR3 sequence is CASRGQGAVTDTQYF. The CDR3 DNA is TGTGCCAGCAGGGGACAGGGGGCGGTCACAGATACGCAGTATTTT.

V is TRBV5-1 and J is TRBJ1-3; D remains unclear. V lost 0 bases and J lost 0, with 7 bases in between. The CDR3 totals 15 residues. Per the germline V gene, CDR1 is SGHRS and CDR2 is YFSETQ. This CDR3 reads CASSLAATSGNTIYF. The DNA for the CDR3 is TGCGCCAGCAGCTTGGCAGCTACCTCTGGAAACACCATATATTTT.

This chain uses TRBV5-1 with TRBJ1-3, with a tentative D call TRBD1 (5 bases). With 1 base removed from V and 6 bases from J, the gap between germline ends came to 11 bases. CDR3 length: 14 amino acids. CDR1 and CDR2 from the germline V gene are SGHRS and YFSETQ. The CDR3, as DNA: TGCGCCAGCAGCTTGTCGGGACGGTCAAACACCATATATTTT. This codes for CASSLSGRSNTIYF.

The CDR3 reads CASRGQGPGQEQFF. The CDR3 nucleotides read TGTGCCAGCAGAGGACAGGGTCCCGGCCAGGAGCAGTTCTTC. The chain employs TRBV6-1 and TRBJ2-1; 8 positions agree with TRBD1. This CDR3 spans 14 amino acids. V shed 6 bases, J shed 10 bases, and the junction held 11 bases outside the gene matches. The germline CDR1 and CDR2 sequences are MNHNS and SASEGT.